This TCR beta chain appears in the sequencing data of a study of CD8 T cells in Susac syndrome. Study-wide results and caveats: In Susac syndrome, the CD4+ T cell repertoires did not show clonal expansion. Acknowledgment was made by the study that its TCR sequencing and HLA analysis involved a relatively small number of individuals.

The RNA input was roughly 0.45 to 1 ug, and it was reverse transcribed with random hexamers. Multiplex PCR with immunoSEQ amplified the TCR beta CDR3 across 54 Vbeta and 13 Jbeta. MiXCR, applied by TCRdb to the immunoSEQ multiplex PCR reads, yields one record per CDR3 protein. Among approximately 210,000 distinct CDR3 sequences, roughly 93% were seen once, and the ten largest hold 0.15% to 0.2%. Of note for this clonotype: Its antigen is still unknown.

Negative isolation yielded CD4+ and CD8+ T cells, and FACS enriched TEMRA cells. The receptor was derived from a human donor with Susac syndrome. The sequencing sample was made of CD4+ T cells from PBMCs.

DNA of the CDR3: TGTGCCAGCTCACCACCGGTGGACTCTGGGGCCAACGTCCTGACTTTC. Translation gives CASSPPVDSGANVLTF. The chain couples TRBV18 to TRBJ2-6; no clear D gene. Germline loops: CDR1 KGHSH, CDR2 LQKENI. Trimming removed 0 bases at V and 0 bases at J, with 6 bases between. This CDR3 is built from 16 residues.